This T cell receptor (beta chain) was identified in a study of blood T cell repertoires in COVID-19. Study-wide background: Samples taken during acute and convalescent COVID-19 were collected in the United States, Italy and Spain.

Only in-frame clones appear in the TCRdb table, and some are missing; sequencing was by immunoSEQ multiplex PCR. The table lists 150,000 to 200,000 clones, about 88% of them singletons. In this sample, this clone turned up once. The CDR3 totals 15 residues. Germline V lookup: CDR1 SGHTA, CDR2 FQGNSA. V shed 4 bases and J 0 bases; nucleotides not matched to a gene: 6. The source of this sequence is a man in his sixties with COVID-19, enrolled during active disease. Sequenced input: peripheral blood. V is TRBV7-2 and J is TRBJ2-7; 7 bases are a match to TRBD1. The CDR3 sequence is CASSSGQALSYEQYF. The CDR3 DNA is TGTGCCAGCAGCTCCGGACAGGCCCTCTCCTACGAGCAGTACTTC.